Sequencing of this T cell receptor (beta chain) was carried out in a study of shared clonotypes between healthy human individuals. Looked up from germline, CDR1 is SGHTA and CDR2 is FQGNSA. The CDR3 is made up of 14 amino acids. The V gene lost 5 bases and the J gene lost 4 bases, with 14 bases spanning the gap. Healthy adults negative for HIV, lacking recent acute infections or vaccinations, served as donors. This table comes from immunoSEQ multiplex PCR, and its TCRdb copy is limited to in-frame clones, with some not included. The sample holds roughly 1 million clones; about 76% are singletons and the top ten take approximately 1.5%.

The sample consisted of memory CD4+ T cells sorted from blood. Subset reported: CD45RA-negative fraction. The clonotype comes from a man aged 18 to 29 in good health. The rearrangement uses TRBV7-2 and TRBJ2-5, with D perhaps matching TRBD1 (5 bases). The CDR3 DNA follows: TGTGCCAGCAGCCTTTCAAGGGGTTTAGAGACCCAGTACTTC. This translates into CASSLSRGLETQYF.